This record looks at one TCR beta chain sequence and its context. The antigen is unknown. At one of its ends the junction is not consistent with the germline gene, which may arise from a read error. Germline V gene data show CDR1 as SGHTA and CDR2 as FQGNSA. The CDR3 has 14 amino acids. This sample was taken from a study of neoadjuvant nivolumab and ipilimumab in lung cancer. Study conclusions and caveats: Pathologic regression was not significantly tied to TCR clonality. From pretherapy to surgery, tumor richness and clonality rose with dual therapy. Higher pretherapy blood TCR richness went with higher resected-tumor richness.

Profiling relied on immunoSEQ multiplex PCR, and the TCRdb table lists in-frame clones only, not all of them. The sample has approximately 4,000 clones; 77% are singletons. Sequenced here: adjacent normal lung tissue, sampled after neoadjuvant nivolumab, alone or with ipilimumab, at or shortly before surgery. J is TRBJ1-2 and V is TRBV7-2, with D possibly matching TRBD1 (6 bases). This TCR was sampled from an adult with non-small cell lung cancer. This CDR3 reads CASTLTQGFYGYTF. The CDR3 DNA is TGTGCCAGCACCTTAACACAGGGTTTCTATGGCTACACCTTC. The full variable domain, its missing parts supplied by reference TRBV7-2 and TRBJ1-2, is GAGVSQSPSNKVTEKGKDVELRCDPISGHTALYWYRQSLGQGLEFLIYFQGNSAPDKSGLPSDRFSAERTGGSVSTLTIQRTQQEDSAVYLCASTLTQGFYGYTFGSGTRLTVV.